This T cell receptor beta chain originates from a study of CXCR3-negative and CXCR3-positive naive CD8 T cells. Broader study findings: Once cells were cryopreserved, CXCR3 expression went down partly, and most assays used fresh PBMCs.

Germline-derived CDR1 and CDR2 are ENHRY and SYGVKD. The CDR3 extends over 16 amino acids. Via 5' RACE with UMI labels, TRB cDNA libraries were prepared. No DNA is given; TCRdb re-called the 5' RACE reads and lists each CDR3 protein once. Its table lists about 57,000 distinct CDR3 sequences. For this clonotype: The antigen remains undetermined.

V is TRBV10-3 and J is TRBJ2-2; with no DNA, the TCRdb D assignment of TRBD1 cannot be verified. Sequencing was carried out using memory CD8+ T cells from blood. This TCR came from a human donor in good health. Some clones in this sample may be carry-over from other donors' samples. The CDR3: CASSDSGTSNTGELFF.